This TCR beta chain is from a study of blood T cell repertoires in COVID-19. Study summary: Sites across the United States, Italy and Spain contributed samples from acute and convalescent COVID-19. From T cells, B-cell-depleted T cells, or PBMCs came the material, which was cDNA or gDNA.

In the study's own analysis: Estimated nucleated cell counts came from reference gene primer amplification. Only in-frame clones appear in the TCRdb table, and some are missing; sequencing was by immunoSEQ multiplex PCR. D and trimming come from the DNA, and the V and J calls and clone size come from that table. The repertoire has 300,000 to 350,000 clones, 80% to 95% of them found once; the top ten carry more than 6%. A Seattle source enrolled patients during active infection and followed them longitudinally. The CDR3 sequence is 14 residues long. The germline V gene encodes CDR1 LNHDA and CDR2 SQIVND (reference sequence). Trimming cost V 7 bases and J 7 bases; bases outside gene matches: 8.

The sample consisted of peripheral blood. The V call is TRBV19, the J call TRBJ2-2, with 8 bases lining up with TRBD1. The receptor was isolated from a woman aged 30 to 39 with COVID-19, enrolled during active disease. The CDR3 here is CASMGDRLNGELFF. CDR3 nucleotide sequence: TGTGCCAGTATGGGGGACAGGCTGAACGGGGAGCTGTTTTTT.